This TCR beta chain was captured by sequencing in a study of cytomegalovirus exposure and HLA in healthy donors. Trimming removed 5 bases from V and 7 bases from J, with 14 bases in between. Germline V gives CDR1 SGHVS, CDR2 FQNEAQ. There are 14 residues in the CDR3. This PCR relied on a set of 60 Vbeta primers and 13 Jbeta primers. Profiled with immunoSEQ multiplex PCR; TCRdb holds only in-frame clones, not every one. This sample yields some 190,000 clones, of which roughly 84% are seen a single time; about 1.2% belongs to the top ten. The count of this clone is one. Sample: PBMCs. J is TRBJ1-4 and V is TRBV7-8, with a weak D call TRBD1 (6 bases). This TCR derives from a boy younger than 10 in good health and CMV-seronegative. This chain's CDR3 is CASSDGGRGEKLFF. CDR3 DNA: TGTGCCAGCAGCGACGGGGGGCGCGGTGAAAAACTGTTTTTT.